This TCR beta chain emerged from a study of CD8 T cells in ankylosing spondylitis. Study conclusions and caveats: According to the report, clones linked to the disease were significantly enriched in matched synovial fluid samples taken from ankylosing spondylitis patients. Several of the motif variants were reported before in synovial fluid and blood from reactive arthritis. In ankylosing spondylitis blood, a motif of roughly 8 highly homologous TCR beta variants appeared characteristic.

This clonotype was seen repeatedly, ten times or more. Its target is not known. In making TCR beta libraries, quantitative 5'-RACE with molecular barcodes was used. TCRdb independently ran MiXCR on the 5' RACE reads; one entry per CDR3 protein. Counted here are 150,000 to 200,000 distinct CDR3 sequences, 15% to 20% occurring once; the ten biggest clones make up around 4.1%. This sequence originates from a male donor aged 10 to 30 with ankylosing spondylitis or in good health (not recorded which). Source material: blood, either unsorted or a sorted T cell fraction (not recorded which).

In DNA, the CDR3 is TGCAGCGTTCTGGGGGTCCTACTCTACGAGCAGTACTTC. This translates into CSVLGVLLYEQYF. The chain has TRBV29-1 and TRBJ2-7; D might be TRBD1 or TRBD2, each matching 5 bases. The germline gives CDR1 SQVTM, CDR2 ANQGSEA. V lost 5 bases, J lost 3 bases, and 14 bases lay in between. CDR3 length: 13 amino acids.